This T cell receptor (beta chain) was sequenced during a study of T cell responses to AZD1222 COVID-19 vaccine. Findings and limits, study-wide: Unmutated variant regions reportedly attract nearly half of all spike-specific TCRs. Possibly, clonal diversity was underestimated; donors were largely white British and included more females.

TCRdb's copy holds only in-frame clones and misses some; the assay was immunoSEQ multiplex PCR. This sample has around 150,000 clones; over 80% occur once, and the top ten carry approximately 6.8%. Regarding this clone: As yet, its antigen is unknown.

This specimen was peripheral blood, taken 28 days after the second AZD1222 dose. The source is an adult who received the AZD1222 COVID-19 vaccine.

The CDR3 region is CASSRGVGTGDRSEQYF. The CDR3 region has the DNA TGCGCCAGCAGTCGGGGGGTCGGGACAGGGGATCGAAGCGAGCAGTACTTC. V gene TRBV5-1 combines with J gene TRBJ2-7; 10 bases align to TRBD1. V shed 5 bases and J 6 bases; nucleotides not matched to a gene: 17. From germline, CDR1 is SGHRS and CDR2 YFSETQ. This CDR3 contains 17 residues.